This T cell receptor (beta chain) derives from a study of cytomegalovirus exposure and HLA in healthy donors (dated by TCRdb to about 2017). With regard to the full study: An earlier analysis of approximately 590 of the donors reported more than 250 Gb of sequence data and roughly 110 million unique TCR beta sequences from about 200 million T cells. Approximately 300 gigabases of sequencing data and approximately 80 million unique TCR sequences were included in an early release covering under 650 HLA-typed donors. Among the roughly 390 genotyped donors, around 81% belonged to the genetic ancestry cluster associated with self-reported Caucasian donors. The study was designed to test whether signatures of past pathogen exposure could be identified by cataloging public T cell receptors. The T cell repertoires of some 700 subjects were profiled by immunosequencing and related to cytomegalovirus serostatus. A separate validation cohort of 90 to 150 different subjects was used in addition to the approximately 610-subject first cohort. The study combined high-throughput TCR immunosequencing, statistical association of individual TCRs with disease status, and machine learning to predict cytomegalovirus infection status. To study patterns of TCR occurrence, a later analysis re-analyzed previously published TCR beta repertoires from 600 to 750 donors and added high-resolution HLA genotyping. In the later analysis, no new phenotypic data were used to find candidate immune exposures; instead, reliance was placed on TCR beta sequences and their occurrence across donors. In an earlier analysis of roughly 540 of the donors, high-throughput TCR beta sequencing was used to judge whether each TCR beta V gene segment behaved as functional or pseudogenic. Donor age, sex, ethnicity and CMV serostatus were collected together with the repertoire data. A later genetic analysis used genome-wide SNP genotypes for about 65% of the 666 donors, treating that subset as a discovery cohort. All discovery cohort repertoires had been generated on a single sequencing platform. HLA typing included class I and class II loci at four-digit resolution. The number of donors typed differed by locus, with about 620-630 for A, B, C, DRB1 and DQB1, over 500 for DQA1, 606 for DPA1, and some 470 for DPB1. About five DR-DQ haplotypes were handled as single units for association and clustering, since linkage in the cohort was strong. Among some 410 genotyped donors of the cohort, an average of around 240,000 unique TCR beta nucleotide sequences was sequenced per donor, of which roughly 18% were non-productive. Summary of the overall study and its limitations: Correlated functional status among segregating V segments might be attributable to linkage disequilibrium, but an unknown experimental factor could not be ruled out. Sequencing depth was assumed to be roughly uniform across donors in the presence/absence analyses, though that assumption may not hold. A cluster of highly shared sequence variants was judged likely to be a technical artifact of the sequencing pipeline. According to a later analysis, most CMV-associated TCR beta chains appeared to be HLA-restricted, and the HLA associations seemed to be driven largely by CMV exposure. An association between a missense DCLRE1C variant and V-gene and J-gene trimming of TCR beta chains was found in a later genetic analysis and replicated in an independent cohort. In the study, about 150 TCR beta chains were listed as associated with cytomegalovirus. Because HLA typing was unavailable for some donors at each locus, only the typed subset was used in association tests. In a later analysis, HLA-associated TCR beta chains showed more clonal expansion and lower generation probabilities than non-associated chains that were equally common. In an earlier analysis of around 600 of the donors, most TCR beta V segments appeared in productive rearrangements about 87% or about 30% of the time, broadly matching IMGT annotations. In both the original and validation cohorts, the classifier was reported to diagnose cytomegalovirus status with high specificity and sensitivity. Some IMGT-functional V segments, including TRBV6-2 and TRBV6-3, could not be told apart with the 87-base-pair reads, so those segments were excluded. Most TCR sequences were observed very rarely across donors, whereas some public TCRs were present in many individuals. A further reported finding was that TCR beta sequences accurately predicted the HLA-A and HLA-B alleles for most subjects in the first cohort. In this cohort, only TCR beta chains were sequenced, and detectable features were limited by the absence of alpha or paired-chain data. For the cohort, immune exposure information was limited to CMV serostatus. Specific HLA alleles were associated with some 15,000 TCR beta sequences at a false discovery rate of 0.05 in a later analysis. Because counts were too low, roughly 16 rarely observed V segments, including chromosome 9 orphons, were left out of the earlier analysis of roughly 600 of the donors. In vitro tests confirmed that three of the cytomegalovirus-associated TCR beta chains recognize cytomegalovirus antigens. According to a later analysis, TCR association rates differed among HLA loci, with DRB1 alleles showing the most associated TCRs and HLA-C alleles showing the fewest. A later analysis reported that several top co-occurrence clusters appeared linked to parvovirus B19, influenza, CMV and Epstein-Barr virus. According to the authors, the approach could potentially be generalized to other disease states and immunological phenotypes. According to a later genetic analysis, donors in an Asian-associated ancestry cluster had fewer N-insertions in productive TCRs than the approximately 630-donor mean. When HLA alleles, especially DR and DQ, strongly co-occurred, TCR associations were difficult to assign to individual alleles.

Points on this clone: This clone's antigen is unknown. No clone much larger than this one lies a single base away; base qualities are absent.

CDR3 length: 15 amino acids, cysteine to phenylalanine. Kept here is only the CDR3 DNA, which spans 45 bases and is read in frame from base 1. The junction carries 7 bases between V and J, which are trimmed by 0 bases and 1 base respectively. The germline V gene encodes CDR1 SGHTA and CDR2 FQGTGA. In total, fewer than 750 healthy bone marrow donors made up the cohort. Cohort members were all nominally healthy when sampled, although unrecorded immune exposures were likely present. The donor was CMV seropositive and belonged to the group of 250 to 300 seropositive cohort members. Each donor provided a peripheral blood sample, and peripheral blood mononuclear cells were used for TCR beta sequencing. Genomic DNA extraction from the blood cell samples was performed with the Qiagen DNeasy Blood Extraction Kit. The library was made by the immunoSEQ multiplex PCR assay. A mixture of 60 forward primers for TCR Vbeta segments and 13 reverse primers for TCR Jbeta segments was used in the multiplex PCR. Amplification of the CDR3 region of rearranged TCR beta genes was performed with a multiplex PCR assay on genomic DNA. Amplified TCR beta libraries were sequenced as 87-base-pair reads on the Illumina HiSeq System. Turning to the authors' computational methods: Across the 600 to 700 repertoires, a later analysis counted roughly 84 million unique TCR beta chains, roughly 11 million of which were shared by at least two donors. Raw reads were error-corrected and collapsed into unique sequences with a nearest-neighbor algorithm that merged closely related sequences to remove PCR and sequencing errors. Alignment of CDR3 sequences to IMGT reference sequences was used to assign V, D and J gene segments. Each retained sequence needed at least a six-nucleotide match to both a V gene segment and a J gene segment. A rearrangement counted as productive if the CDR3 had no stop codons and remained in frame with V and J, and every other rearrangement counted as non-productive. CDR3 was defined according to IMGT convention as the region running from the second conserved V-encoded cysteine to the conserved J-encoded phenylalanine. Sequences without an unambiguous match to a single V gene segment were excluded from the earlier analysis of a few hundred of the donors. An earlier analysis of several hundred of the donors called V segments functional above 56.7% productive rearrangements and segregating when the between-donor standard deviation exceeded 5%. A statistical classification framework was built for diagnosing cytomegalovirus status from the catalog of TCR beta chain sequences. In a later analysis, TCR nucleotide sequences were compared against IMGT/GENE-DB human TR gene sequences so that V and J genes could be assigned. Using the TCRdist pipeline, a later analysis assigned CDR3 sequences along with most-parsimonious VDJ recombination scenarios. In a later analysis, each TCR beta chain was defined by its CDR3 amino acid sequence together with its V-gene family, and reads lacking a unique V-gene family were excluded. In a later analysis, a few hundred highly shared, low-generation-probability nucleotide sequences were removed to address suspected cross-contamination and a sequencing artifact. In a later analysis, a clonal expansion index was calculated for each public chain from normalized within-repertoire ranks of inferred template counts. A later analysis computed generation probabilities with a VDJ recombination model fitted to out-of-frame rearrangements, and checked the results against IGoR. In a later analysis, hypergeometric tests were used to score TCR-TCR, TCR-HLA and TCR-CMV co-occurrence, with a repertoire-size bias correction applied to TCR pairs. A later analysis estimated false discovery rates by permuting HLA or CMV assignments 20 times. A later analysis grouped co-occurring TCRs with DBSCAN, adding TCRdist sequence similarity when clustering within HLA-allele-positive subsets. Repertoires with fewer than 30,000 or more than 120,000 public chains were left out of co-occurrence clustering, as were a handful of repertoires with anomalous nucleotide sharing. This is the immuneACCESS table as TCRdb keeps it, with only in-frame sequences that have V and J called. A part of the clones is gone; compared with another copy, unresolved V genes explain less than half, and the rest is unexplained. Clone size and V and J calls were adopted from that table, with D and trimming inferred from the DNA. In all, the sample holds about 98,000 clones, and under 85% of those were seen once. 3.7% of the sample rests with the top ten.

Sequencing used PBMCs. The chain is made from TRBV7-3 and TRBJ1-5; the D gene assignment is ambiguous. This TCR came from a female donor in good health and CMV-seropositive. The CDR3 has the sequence CASSLTGGSNQPQHF. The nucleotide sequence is TGTGCCAGCAGCTTAACGGGCGGGAGCAATCAGCCCCAGCATTTT.